This TCR beta chain was sequenced for a study of blood T cell repertoires in COVID-19. Turning to the study itself: Samples representing acute and convalescent COVID-19 were sourced from the United States, Italy and Spain. The analysed material was cDNA or gDNA that came from T cells, B-cell-depleted T cells, or PBMCs.

The data were produced by immunoSEQ multiplex PCR, yet TCRdb's version contains in-frame clones alone and is incomplete. The top ten clones hold over 2% of a sample with about 98,000 clones, approximately 90% of them seen once. There are 14 residues in the CDR3. Germline V gene data show CDR1 as SEHNR and CDR2 as FQNEAQ (reference sequence). V was cut by 5 bases and J by 2 bases, with 11 bases left in between. Sequencing was carried out using peripheral blood. The chain uses TRBV7-9 and TRBJ2-3; possibly TRBD2 for D (6 bases). This TCR was sampled from a man aged 45-65 years with active COVID-19. The CDR3 bases are TGTGCCAGCAGCCGACTAGGGACCACAGATACGCAGTATTTT. Encoded protein: CASSRLGTTDTQYF. Together with reference TRBV7-9 and TRBJ2-3, the CDR3 gives the full variable domain: DTGVSQNPRHKITKRGQNVTFRCDPISEHNRLYWYRQTLGQGPEFLTYFQNEAQLEKSRLLSDRFSAERPKGSFSTLEIQRTEQGDSAMYLCASSRLGTTDTQYFGPGTRLTVL.